This T cell receptor beta chain was documented in a study of neurological immune-mediated disorders. Looked up from germline, CDR1 is SEHNR and CDR2 is FQNEAQ (reference sequence). Trimming at V came to 5 bases and at J to 8 bases, leaving 7 bases not matched to a gene. The CDR3 has 14 amino acids. Time point meaning: longitudinal time-point 1 (baseline). This clonotype was counted many times. TCRdb called the 5' RACE reads again in MiXCR, with one record for every CDR3 protein. The data contain around 69,000 distinct CDR3 sequences, 10% to 13% of them singletons. The rearrangement links TRBV7-9 to TRBJ1-2; TRBD1 agrees at 11 bases. The receptor was derived from a man aged 25-45 years in good health. Material for sequencing was PBMCs. In DNA form, the CDR3 reads TGTGCCAGCAGCCCCCGGACAGGGGGCGGCGGCTACACCTTC. Its protein product is CASSPRTGGGGYTF.